The 15 T cell receptor beta chains below all came from one sample that was sequenced in a study of blood T cell repertoires in COVID-19. Some clones are missing from TCRdb's copy, which holds only in-frame ones; the method was immunoSEQ multiplex PCR. Among about 310,000 clones listed, approximately 87% were seen once. The sequenced sample was peripheral blood. Receptors originate from a woman aged 45-59 years who had recovered from COVID-19.

This rearrangement joins TRBV2 to TRBJ1-4; TRBD1 agrees at 9 bases. Germline-derived CDR1 and CDR2 are SNHLY and FYNNEI. V lost 4 bases, J lost 8 bases, and 17 bases stayed unmatched. The CDR3 is 18 amino acids. DNA of the CDR3: TGTGCCAGCAGTGTAGGGACAGGGAGCATTCCCTTAGAGGAAAAACTGTTTTTT. The encoded protein is CASSVGTGSIPLEEKLFF.

The V and J genes are TRBV7-3 and TRBJ2-1, with TRBD2 matching over 13 bases. CDR1 is SGHTA, CDR2 FQGTGA, per germline. V gave up 5 bases and J gave up 9 bases; unmatched junction bases: 7. The CDR3 runs to 15 residues. The CDR3 nucleotides are TGTGCCAGCAGCCCCGGGACTAGCGGGATTAGTGAGCAGTTCTTC. Translated, it gives CASSPGTSGISEQFF.

The rearrangement uses TRBV9 and TRBJ2-5, with 10 bases aligning to TRBD2. Unmatched junction bases numbered 11, after V lost 4 bases and J lost 5 bases. Germline loops: CDR1 SGDLS, CDR2 YYNGEE. This CDR3 region has 16 residues. The DNA of the CDR3 is TGTGCCAGCAGCCCCCGAAGCGGGGGGGCGGGGGAGACCCAGTACTTC. It specifies CASSPRSGGAGETQYF.

The gene calls are TRBV7-3 and TRBJ1-5, with D possibly matching TRBD1 (6 bases). The CDR3 sequence is 17 residues long. From germline, CDR1 is SGHTA and CDR2 FQGTGA. V lost 5 bases to trimming and J lost 1 base, with 18 bases between them. The DNA of the CDR3 is TGTGCCAGCAGCGGACTTACAAGGGACACCAGCAATCAGCCCCAGCATTTT. This encodes CASSGLTRDTSNQPQHF.

This clone was seen once. The chain combines TRBV7-9 with TRBJ1-1; TRBD1 matches 8 bases. The V segment lost 1 base and the J segment 3 bases; nucleotides outside the gene matches: 1. CDR1 and CDR2 (germline): SEHNR, FQNEAQ (reference sequence). This CDR3 contains 14 residues. CDR3 sequence reads: CASSLEQGDTEAFF. The DNA for the CDR3 is TGTGCCAGCAGCTTAGAACAGGGGGACACTGAAGCTTTCTTT.

The chain recombines TRBV3-1 (or the pseudogene TRBV3-2) with TRBJ2-3; TRBD2 agrees at 12 bases. CDR3 length: 16 amino acids. J gave up 0 bases and V 4 bases, and 2 bases lay outside the gene matches. Looked up from germline, CDR1 is LGHDT and CDR2 is YNNKEL (reference sequence). CDR3 DNA: TGTGCCAGCAGCCCAGGACTAGCGGGGAGCACAGATACGCAGTATTTT. Amino acid sequence: CASSPGLAGSTDTQYF.

The V call is TRBV28, the J call TRBJ2-4; TRBD1 aligns across 9 bases. This CDR3 region has 15 residues. J gave up 4 bases and V 2 bases, and 3 bases lay outside the gene matches. Germline V lookup: CDR1 MDHEN, CDR2 SYDVKM. CDR3 nucleotide sequence: TGTGCCAGCAGTTTAAGGACAGGGGTTAAAAACATTCAGTACTTC. This codes for CASSLRTGVKNIQYF.

The V and J genes are TRBV30 and TRBJ1-1, with no clear D. The CDR3 covers 13 residues. The V end lost 2 bases, the J end lost 3 bases, and 10 bases lay between the germline ends. Germline values: CDR1 GTSNPN, CDR2 SVGIG (reference sequence). The CDR3 region has the DNA TGTGCCTGGAGTCGGGGATTTCACACTGAAGCTTTCTTT. Translating gives CAWSRGFHTEAFF.

The V gene is TRBV7-2, the J gene TRBJ1-4; D might be TRBD1 (6 bases). The V end lost 5 bases, the J end lost 4 bases, and 20 bases lay between the germline ends. CDR1 is SGHTA, CDR2 FQGNSA, per germline. The CDR3 totals 17 residues. CDR3 sequence: CASSRLVLTGNNEKLFF. The CDR3 nucleotides read TGTGCCAGCAGCCGTCTCGTTCTGACAGGCAATAATGAAAAACTGTTTTTT.

The chain couples TRBV6-5 to TRBJ1-6; D is possibly TRBD1 (5 bases). Per germline, CDR1 MNHEY and CDR2 SVGAGI. The length of the CDR3 is 13 residues. V was clipped by 10 bases and J by 10 bases, with 17 bases between them. The CDR3 coding sequence is TGTGCCACCGGACCGGGGGGTGGCTCACCCCTCCACTTT. Protein sequence: CATGPGGGSPLHF.

This sequence joins TRBV29-1 and TRBJ1-1, with TRBD1 matching over 7 bases. CDR3 size: 12 residues. Germline values: CDR1 SQVTM, CDR2 ANQGSEA. The CDR3 bases are TGCACCGCGGGGGACAGGAACACTGAAGCTTTCTTT. It yields the protein CTAGDRNTEAFF.

The V call is TRBV18, the J call TRBJ1-5; D might be TRBD1 (5 bases). Trimming stripped 6 bases from V and 7 bases from J, with 13 bases between. The CDR3 covers 13 residues. Germline V gives CDR1 KGHSH, CDR2 LQKENI. The CDR3 protein is CASSPGRGQPQHF. The CDR3 DNA follows: TGTGCCAGCTCCCCAGGGAGAGGACAGCCCCAGCATTTT.

This clone was counted only a few times. The chain couples TRBV12-3 or TRBV12-4 to TRBJ2-7; 8 nucleotides match TRBD1. With 9 bases clipped from V and 5 bases from J, the junction kept 9 bases outside the gene matches. This CDR3 contains 13 residues. The CDR3 bases are TGTGCCAGTTTCCGACAGGGGTTCAACGAGCAGTACTTC. It codes for CASFRQGFNEQYF.

This clone appeared once. The chain links TRBV6-6 to TRBJ2-7; TRBD1 agrees at 12 bases. J gave up 4 bases and V 1 base, and 2 bases lay outside the gene matches. Germline assignment: CDR1 MNHNY and CDR2 SVGAGI (reference sequence). This CDR3 comprises 15 residues. The CDR3 coding sequence is TGTGCCAGCAGTTACTGGGGACAGGGGGCATACGAGCAGTACTTC. Translated: CASSYWGQGAYEQYF.

This rearrangement joins TRBV6-2 or TRBV6-3 to TRBJ1-6, with unresolved D. CDR1 is MNHEY and CDR2 is SVGEGT in the germline V gene. V was pared by 2 bases and J by 5 bases, with 7 bases between. CDR3 size: 14 residues. CDR3 sequence (DNA): TGTGCCAGCAGTTACGGTCCAGATAATTCACCCCTCCACTTT. Its translation is CASSYGPDNSPLHF.